This T cell receptor (beta chain) was identified in a study of T-cell reconstitution after alpha-beta-depleted transplantation in children. Unique molecular identifiers were used in preparing the TCRbeta library. MiXCR was run by TCRdb on the PCR reads, yielding one entry per CDR3 protein. The sample consists of hundreds of thousands of distinct CDR3 sequences, 6% to 10% of them appearing once. This clonotype was counted a few times. Its antigen is unknown. Study outcomes and limitations: Reportedly, roughly two months post-transplant, alpha-beta T cells arose from several hundred expanded graft clones. After one year, T-cell counts and TCRbeta diversity mostly came from new T cells. From surviving recipient T cells and thymic progenitors came the high day-60 TCRbeta diversity observed in some patients.

Germline V gene data show CDR1 as SGHNT and CDR2 as YENEEA. With 4 bases clipped from V and 7 bases from J, the junction kept 4 bases outside the gene matches. The CDR3 has 13 residues. The chain combines TRBV11-3 with TRBJ2-4; TRBD1 matches 7 bases. The input for sequencing was peripheral blood, taken 360 days after TCRalphabeta/CD19-depleted stem cell transplant. This receptor was taken from a female patient between 2 and 15 years old who had a stem cell transplant for Fanconi anemia, so the T cells may come from the graft donor. The CDR3 region has the DNA TGTGCCAGCAGCTCGGCGACAGGGAACATTCAGTACTTC. Encoded protein: CASSSATGNIQYF.